These 9 T cell receptor beta chains were all obtained from the same sample, sequenced in a study of T cell repertoires in cytomegalovirus infection (dated by TCRdb to the late 2010s). For sequencing, an Illumina HiSeq 1500 was employed. In-frame beta chains were kept once TCRdb had trimmed the public reads at Q25 with fastp and called clones with MiXCR. Every CDR3 protein is listed once, alongside the most common genes and DNA of its rows. A total of roughly 640,000 distinct CDR3 sequences appear in this sample, 20% to 25% of them only once. 6.5% to 10% of the sample is in the top ten clones. Sequenced material: CD8+ T cells from PBMCs. The receptors were sampled from a human donor in good health (CMV status not recorded). Some clones in this sample may be carry-over from other donors' samples.

This clonotype was recorded many times. The rearrangement joins TRBV7-9 to TRBJ1-1; TRBD1 agrees at 7 bases. Losses at the gene ends were 3 bases for V and 8 bases for J; bases not matched to a gene: 18. The CDR3 is made up of 17 amino acids. Germline CDR1 and CDR2: SEHNR and FQNEAQ (reference sequence). The CDR3 DNA follows: TGTGCCAGCAGCTTTCTCATAACAGGGGAATACCCGTTCGAAGCTTTCTTT. This translates into CASSFLITGEYPFEAFF.

This clonotype was counted only a few times. The V and J genes are TRBV7-2 and TRBJ2-7, with D perhaps TRBD1 (5 bases). Germline CDR1 SGHTA, CDR2 FQGNSA. V was clipped by 5 bases and J by 2 bases, with 16 bases between them. This CDR3 is built from 15 residues. The CDR3 region has the DNA TGTGCCAGCAGCCAGGTGGGGCAGGGCCCCTACGAGCAGTACTTC. Encoded protein: CASSQVGQGPYEQYF.

This clonotype was detected ten times or more. The gene calls are TRBV7-6 and TRBJ1-5; D might be TRBD1 (5 bases). V was trimmed by 1 base and J by 3 bases, leaving 10 bases between them. CDR1 and CDR2 from the germline V gene are SGHVS and FNYEAQ. The CDR3 covers 15 residues. CDR3 coding DNA: TGTGCCAGCAGCTTAGAGTCAGGGATCAATCAGCCCCAGCATTTT. Protein sequence: CASSLESGINQPQHF.

V gene TRBV9 combines with J gene TRBJ2-7; 8 bases match TRBD2. With V trimmed by 4 bases and J by 6 bases, 18 bases remained unmatched. This CDR3 is 17 amino acids long. Germline loops: CDR1 SGDLS, CDR2 YYNGEE. CDR3 DNA sequence: TGTGCCAGCAGCCCTAAAGGTGGACTAGCCAAGGACACCGAGCAGTACTTC. The encoded protein is CASSPKGGLAKDTEQYF.

This clonotype has only a few counts. This chain links TRBV10-3 with TRBJ2-1, with TRBD1 matching over 10 bases. J lost 8 bases, V lost 6 bases, and 10 bases had no gene match. The CDR3 extends over 15 amino acids. Germline lookup yields CDR1 ENHRY and CDR2 SYGVKD. The DNA of the CDR3 is TGTGCCATCAGGAACCGGGACAGGGGAGACCATGAGCAGTTCTTC. Translation: CAIRNRDRGDHEQFF.

The rearrangement joins TRBV6-2 or TRBV6-3 to TRBJ1-1; D ambiguous. Germline CDR1 reads MNHEY; CDR2 reads SVGEGT. The length of the CDR3 is 16 residues. V dropped 0 bases and J dropped 3 bases, with 14 bases sitting between them. The CDR3 DNA sequence: TGTGCCAGCAGTTACTCCCCGGGGAGGTCGGACACTGAAGCTTTCTTT. Amino acid sequence: CASSYSPGRSDTEAFF.

This clonotype showed up just a few times. The gene calls are TRBV20-1 and TRBJ2-2, with TRBD2 matching over 14 bases. CDR1 and CDR2 from the germline V gene are DFQATT and SNEGSKA (reference sequence). The CDR3 runs to 16 residues. The CDR3 DNA reads as TGCTCCGTGGAGGGACTAGCGGGGGAGGACACCGGGGAGCTGTTTTTT. Amino acid sequence: CSVEGLAGEDTGELFF.

As concerns this clonotype: An end of the junction differs from the germline gene, which may be a read error. The chain has TRBV12-3 or TRBV12-4 and TRBJ2-3; 9 nucleotides match TRBD1. This CDR3 region has 14 residues. This CDR3 reads CANSGTGLTDTQYF. In DNA, the CDR3 is TGTGCCAACAGTGGGACAGGGCTCACAGATACGCAGTATTTT.

The V and J genes are TRBV29-1 and TRBJ2-1, with TRBD2 matching over 7 bases. The CDR3 runs to 15 residues. Trimming at V came to 5 bases and at J to 9 bases, leaving 16 bases not matched to a gene. The V gene's germline CDR1 is SQVTM and CDR2 ANQGSEA. CDR3 coding DNA: TGCAGCGTTCCACTCGGGGCGTCGGGGGGTAGTGAGCAGTTCTTC. Protein product: CSVPLGASGGSEQFF.